A selection of T cell receptor beta chains follows, all from one sample in a study of blood T cell repertoires in COVID-19. Clones were sequenced by immunoSEQ multiplex PCR, and TCRdb holds only the in-frame ones, with some missing. The sample includes 110,000 or so clones, 70% to 90% seen only once; the top ten take over 4%. Sequencing used peripheral blood. All receptors come from a woman aged 45-65 years with acute or convalescent COVID-19. Each CDR3 is given with its conserved first and last residue. A clone size is listed for some rows: how often the clone was seen (once, few, many), or a class if it is expanded.

CDR3 protein,V gene,clone size,J gene
CASSPSPGNQPQHF,TRBV27,.,TRBJ1-5
CASGLRDYNEQFF,TRBV12-5,.,TRBJ2-1
CASSHSIDRGREKLFF,TRBV14,.,TRBJ1-4
CATLGNTIYF,TRBV28,.,TRBJ1-3
CATSQGVRTEAFF,TRBV7-9,.,TRBJ1-1
CSADQGHEQFF,TRBV20-1,.,TRBJ2-1
CATSRFQGLGEKLFF,TRBV15,.,TRBJ1-4
CASTGGTGELFF,TRBV6-6,.,TRBJ2-2
CASSHLGTQSYEQYF,TRBV3-1/TRBV3-2,.,TRBJ2-7
CASIGGVNSPLHF,TRBV2,.,TRBJ1-6
CASSPPSRGTYEQYF,TRBV18,.,TRBJ2-7
CASSFSSGWGNEQFF,TRBV27,.,TRBJ2-1
CASSQRVGQDSYEQYF,TRBV4-2,.,TRBJ2-7
CASTDRTSGSPSQDTQYF,TRBV19,.,TRBJ2-3
CASSPGTSGRPDTQYF,TRBV28,.,TRBJ2-3
CASSTGQSYNSPLHF,TRBV6-5,.,TRBJ1-6
CATGTGGTEAFF,TRBV10-3,.,TRBJ1-1
CASSLRGGFPNTEAFF,TRBV7-9,.,TRBJ1-1
CASSMEGVGQPQHF,TRBV19,.,TRBJ1-5
CASSLRFGRGEQYF,TRBV11-2,.,TRBJ2-7
CASSLAMLAGGPLFF,TRBV7-2,few,TRBJ2-1
CATSDQGQGGSYNEQFF,TRBV24-1,.,TRBJ2-1
CASSLGRGEKLFF,TRBV12-3/TRBV12-4,.,TRBJ1-4
CASSKETGVKGTEAFF,TRBV5-1,.,TRBJ1-1
CASRSDRGYSYEQYF,TRBV6-5,.,TRBJ2-7
CASSPSGGAADTQYF,TRBV7-3,.,TRBJ2-3
CASSEFSGTAGNTIYF,TRBV25-1,.,TRBJ1-3
CASSEWTLTNQPQHF,TRBV2,.,TRBJ1-5
CASRGLYEQYF,TRBV6-5,once,TRBJ2-7
CASSLRGLAGYVQFF,TRBV27,.,TRBJ2-1
CASGGVAYEQYF,TRBV2,.,TRBJ2-7